A selection of T cell receptor beta chains follows, all from one sample in a study of metastatic and nonmetastatic thyroid tumors. TCRdb re-analyzed the PCR reads using MiXCR. In the table there are some 64,000 clones, 4% to 5% of which are singletons. The specimen sequenced was blood. These receptors came from a female donor with papillary thyroid cancer or a benign thyroid nodule (not recorded which). Some clones in this sample may be carry-over from other donors' samples. Each CDR3 is given with its conserved first and last residue. D genes are given only for firm matches. Where a row states a size, it is once, few, many or the class of an expanded clone; other rows omit it.

j_gene: TRBJ1-2
v_gene: TRBV2
d_gene: .
abundance: .
len: 14
CDR3aa: CASSEVDSKDGYTF
CDR3nt: TGTGCCAGCAGTGAAGTGGATAGTAAGGATGGCTACACCTTC

j_gene: TRBJ1-2
v_gene: TRBV25-1
d_gene: TRBD1
abundance: many
len: 13
CDR3aa: CASSDRGHYGYTF
CDR3nt: TGTGCCAGCAGTGACAGGGGGCACTATGGCTACACCTTC

j_gene: TRBJ1-5
v_gene: TRBV6-1
d_gene: TRBD1
abundance: many
len: 16
CDR3aa: CASSPGDRGGNQPQHF
CDR3nt: TGTGCCAGCAGCCCGGGTGACAGGGGGGGTAATCAGCCCCAGCATTTT

j_gene: TRBJ2-1
v_gene: TRBV9
d_gene: .
abundance: few
len: 15
CDR3aa: CASSARDFSYNEQFF
CDR3nt: TGTGCCAGCAGCGCTAGGGACTTCTCCTACAATGAGCAGTTCTTC

j_gene: TRBJ1-2
v_gene: TRBV6-2/TRBV6-3
d_gene: .
abundance: few
len: 13
CDR3aa: CASRSPGADGYTF
CDR3nt: TGTGCCAGCAGATCCCCGGGAGCCGATGGCTACACCTTC

j_gene: TRBJ2-4
v_gene: TRBV6-6
d_gene: .
abundance: few
len: 16
CDR3aa: CASSYRGHSAMDIKYF
CDR3nt: TGTGCCAGCAGTTACCGAGGACACTCTGCGATGGACATTAAGTACTTC

j_gene: TRBJ2-5
v_gene: TRBV7-8
d_gene: .
abundance: many
len: 16
CDR3aa: CASSLVFRAGQETQYF
CDR3nt: TGTGCCAGCAGCTTAGTATTTAGGGCAGGCCAAGAGACCCAGTACTTC

j_gene: TRBJ1-4
v_gene: TRBV7-9
d_gene: .
abundance: .
len: 15
CDR3aa: CASSSGSRVGEKLFF
CDR3nt: TGTGCCAGCAGCTCGGGATCCAGGGTGGGCGAAAAACTGTTTTTT

j_gene: TRBJ1-1
v_gene: TRBV5-1
d_gene: .
abundance: many
len: 13
CDR3aa: CASSLSENTEAFF
CDR3nt: TGCGCCAGCAGCTTAAGTGAGAACACTGAAGCTTTCTTT

j_gene: TRBJ1-5
v_gene: TRBV6-1
d_gene: .
abundance: many
len: 13
CDR3aa: CASSGAVNQPQHF
CDR3nt: TGTGCCAGCAGTGGGGCTGTGAATCAGCCCCAGCATTTT

j_gene: TRBJ2-3
v_gene: TRBV27
d_gene: .
abundance: .
len: 17
CDR3aa: CAISLQPPAGRTDTQYF
CDR3nt: TGTGCCATCAGTTTACAGCCCCCTGCAGGGCGGACAGATACGCAGTATTTT

j_gene: TRBJ2-1
v_gene: TRBV7-2
d_gene: .
abundance: many
len: 16
CDR3aa: CASSLRRSGPDNEQFF
CDR3nt: TGTGCCAGCAGCTTGAGGCGCTCGGGACCGGACAATGAGCAGTTCTTC

j_gene: TRBJ2-2
v_gene: TRBV24-1
d_gene: .
abundance: few
len: 13
CDR3aa: CAASYPPGTELFF
CDR3nt: TGTGCCGCCAGTTATCCCCCCGGGACGGAGCTGTTTTTT

j_gene: TRBJ2-3
v_gene: TRBV28
d_gene: .
abundance: .
len: 15
CDR3aa: CASSQHSLGVYTQYF
CDR3nt: TGTGCCAGCAGTCAACATTCATTGGGCGTATATACGCAGTATTTT

j_gene: TRBJ1-4
v_gene: TRBV6-1
d_gene: .
abundance: few
len: 13
CDR3aa: CASSEALREELFF
CDR3nt: TGTGCCAGCAGTGAAGCGTTGAGGGAGGAACTGTTTTTT